The 11 T cell receptor beta chains in this list originate from one sample, sequenced in a study of liver allograft versus peripheral blood T cells. At the level of the study: In transplanted livers, T cell receptor repertoires were compared with those found in the recipients' peripheral blood.

TCRdb fed the reads into MiXCR, producing one record per CDR3 protein. The sample shows 2,000 to 2,500 distinct CDR3 sequences, roughly a sixth of them seen only once. Receptors originate from a human patient who had a liver transplant. Certain T cells may be donor cells from the graft.

This clonotype was detected only a few times. The chain carries TRBV7-9 and TRBJ2-3; either TRBD1 or TRBD2 may fit D (5 bases each). V was cut by 4 bases and J by 5 bases, with 10 bases left in between. Looked up from germline, CDR1 is SEHNR and CDR2 is FQNEAQ (reference sequence). This CDR3 contains 13 residues. The CDR3 here is CASSWTDRDTQYF. In nucleotides, the CDR3 is TGTGCCAGCAGCTGGACTGACAGAGATACGCAGTATTTT.

Comment on this clonotype: A clone one base away is much larger, so this may be a read error. This chain links TRBV5-4 with TRBJ2-5; 9 bases line up with TRBD2. Germline V gene sequence: CDR1 SGHNT, CDR2 YYREEE (reference sequence). V shed 4 bases and J 5 bases; nucleotides not matched to a gene: 9. This CDR3 region has 15 residues. The CDR3 is CASSGPSAGGETQYF. The CDR3, as DNA: TGTGCCAGCAGCGGGCCTTCCGCGGGAGGGGAGACCCAGTACTTC. Full variable domain (outside the CDR3, taken from reference TRBV5-4 and TRBJ2-5): ETGVTQSPTHLIKTRGQQVTLRCSSQSGHNTVSWYQQALGQGPQFIFQYYREEENGRGNFPPRFSGLQFPNYSSELNVNALELDDSALYLCASSGPSAGGETQYFGPGTRLLVL.

This clonotype was counted a few times. This rearrangement joins TRBV27 to TRBJ1-5; tentatively, D is TRBD1 (6 bases). The germline CDR1 and CDR2 sequences are MNHEY and SMNVEV (reference sequence). V lost 6 bases and J 0 bases, leaving 9 bases between the germline ends. This CDR3 comprises 14 residues. CDR3 region: CASRQGYSNQPQHF. The CDR3 DNA follows: TGTGCCAGCAGACAGGGTTATAGCAATCAGCCCCAGCATTTT.

The table lists this clonotype with a few counts. The V and J genes are TRBV27 and TRBJ1-4; D remains unclear. The germline V gene encodes CDR1 MNHEY and CDR2 SMNVEV (reference sequence). The CDR3 covers 16 residues. V was cut by 3 bases and J by 0 bases, with 11 bases left in between. CDR3 DNA sequence: TGTGCCAGCAGTTTCTTTTTCGGAGCAACTAATGAAAAACTGTTTTTT. It encodes CASSFFFGATNEKLFF.

The table lists this clonotype with a few counts. The chain carries TRBV20-1 and TRBJ2-1; no definite D call. Trimming pared 1 base from V and 5 bases from J, leaving 15 bases between. Germline values: CDR1 DFQATT, CDR2 SNEGSKA (reference sequence). This CDR3 contains 15 residues. CDR3 in amino acids: CSARVGKVVDNEQFF. The CDR3 coding sequence is TGCAGTGCTAGAGTGGGGAAGGTAGTCGACAATGAGCAGTTCTTC.

This clonotype showed up just a few times. This chain connects TRBV7-3 to TRBJ2-1; TRBD1 agrees at 9 bases. Germline V gives CDR1 SGHTA, CDR2 FQGTGA. Germline trimming cut 5 bases from V and 8 bases from J; bases unmatched to any gene: 10. The CDR3 contains 15 residues. The CDR3 DNA is TGTGCCAGCAGCCCAACAGGGGGCGGCGGGGATGAGCAGTTCTTC. Residues: CASSPTGGGGDEQFF.

This clonotype is medium-sized by share. The chain recombines TRBV30 with TRBJ1-1; D uncertain. Trimming pared 4 bases from V and 1 base from J, leaving 4 bases between. Germline V gives CDR1 GTSNPN, CDR2 SVGIG (reference sequence). This CDR3 has 11 residues. This CDR3 reads CAWMENTEAFF. The CDR3 region has the DNA TGTGCCTGGATGGAGAACACTGAAGCTTTCTTT.

By share of the sample, this clonotype is medium-sized. In nucleotides, the CDR3 is TGTGCCATCAAGGATCGACAGGGAGGCGCGGATACGCAGTATTTT. Its protein is CAIKDRQGGADTQYF. V usage is TRBV10-3 and J usage is TRBJ2-3, with D perhaps matching TRBD1 (7 bases). V was clipped by 7 bases and J by 6 bases, with 20 bases between them. Germline V gives CDR1 ENHRY, CDR2 SYGVKD. The CDR3 totals 15 residues.

Comment on this clonotype: Being one base from a much bigger clone, this may be a read error. V is TRBV13 and J is TRBJ2-7; D tentatively reads TRBD1 or TRBD2 (6 bases each). Germline V gene data show CDR1 as PRHDT and CDR2 as FYEKMQ (reference sequence). This CDR3 has 14 amino acids. CDR3 loop: CACRKWGAHYEQYF. CDR3 nucleotides: TGTGCCTGCAGGAAATGGGGGGCACACTACGAGCAGTACTTC.

This clonotype counts as medium-sized (0.01 to 0.1%). The gene calls are TRBV5-6 and TRBJ1-1, with D unresolved. V lost 4 bases and J 1 base, leaving 8 bases between the germline ends. CDR1 and CDR2 from the germline V gene are SGHDT and YYEEEE. The CDR3 consists of 13 residues. The DNA of the CDR3 is TGTGCCAGCAGCCCTCGGGGGAACACTGAAGCTTTCTTT. Its protein product is CASSPRGNTEAFF.

The sample holds a few counts of this clonotype. The rearrangement joins TRBV12-3 or TRBV12-4 to TRBJ2-1; tentative D call: TRBD2 (7 bases). V was shortened by 3 bases and J by 9 bases, with 15 bases between the two germline ends. This CDR3 is 14 amino acids long. The CDR3 here is CASSFGGPPGEQFF. CDR3 DNA sequence: TGTGCCAGCAGTTTCGGGGGGCCCCCCGGTGAGCAGTTCTTC.